A single sample gave rise to the 31 T cell receptor beta chains below, sequenced in a study of T-cell memory formation after mild COVID-19. TCRdb reprocessed the 5' RACE reads via MiXCR and lists one record per CDR3 protein. Among about 140,000 distinct CDR3 sequences listed, roughly 14% were seen once. Specimen: PBMCs or a T cell subset sorted from them (not recorded which). These receptor sequences come from an adult woman who had mild COVID-19 (a few samples of this study predate the infection). Cell type and time point are not known.

The chain has TRBV7-8 and TRBJ1-4; the match to TRBD1 covers 11 bases. CDR3 length equals 16 residues. J gave up 3 bases and V 5 bases, and 5 bases lay outside the gene matches. CDR1 SGHVS and CDR2 FQNEAQ come from the germline V gene. The CDR3 sequence: CASSLRDRGSNEKLFF. The CDR3 DNA reads TGTGCCAGCAGCCTAAGGGACAGGGGGTCTAATGAAAAACTGTTTTTT. Looking up the rest from reference TRBV7-8 and TRBJ1-4 gives the full variable domain: GAGVSQSPRYKVAKRGQDVALRCDPISGHVSLFWYQQALGQGPEFLTYFQNEAQLDKSGLPSDRFFAERPEGSVSTLKIQRTQQEDSAVYLCASSLRDRGSNEKLFFGSGTQLSVL.

DNA for the CDR3: TGCGCCAGCAGCTTGGTTTCGCAGGGGGAGGATGGCTACACCTTC. This sequence encodes CASSLVSQGEDGYTF. This chain uses TRBV5-1 with TRBJ1-2; the match to TRBD1 covers 7 bases. There are 15 residues in the CDR3. CDR1 SGHRS and CDR2 YFSETQ come from the germline V gene. With 0 bases clipped from V and 6 bases from J, the junction kept 8 bases outside the gene matches.

The V and J genes are TRBV5-1 and TRBJ1-1, with D hard to call. The CDR3 covers 15 residues. The V gene lost 4 bases and the J gene lost 1 base, with 14 bases spanning the gap. Germline V gene lookup returns CDR1 SGHRS and CDR2 YFSETQ. The chain's CDR3 is CASSPIVGQNTEAFF. CDR3 bases: TGCGCCAGCAGCCCAATCGTAGGGCAGAACACTGAAGCTTTCTTT.

The DNA of the CDR3 is TGCGCCAGCAGCCAAGACCCTGACAACTACGAGCAGTACTTC. It translates to CASSQDPDNYEQYF. The genes are TRBV4-3 and TRBJ2-7; unclear D gene. Trimming left V 0 bases short and J 3 bases short, with 9 bases between. Looked up from germline, CDR1 is LGHNA and CDR2 is YSLEER. The CDR3 covers 14 residues.

The rearrangement links TRBV12-3 or TRBV12-4 to TRBJ1-6; TRBD1 is a possible D gene (5 bases). This CDR3 spans 14 amino acids. Trimming removed 3 bases at V and 9 bases at J, with 12 bases between. CDR3 bases: TGTGCCAGCAGTTTGGACATGGGTCTTTCACCCCTCCACTTT. Translating it yields CASSLDMGLSPLHF.

CDR3 sequence reads: CATSESGTGSYEQYF. As DNA, the CDR3 is TGTGCCACCAGTGAGTCCGGGACAGGGTCCTACGAGCAGTACTTC. J is TRBJ2-7 and V is TRBV24-1, with TRBD1 matching over 9 bases. The germline V gene has CDR1 KGHDR and CDR2 SFDVKD. The CDR3 runs to 15 residues. Trimming removed 4 bases from V and 1 base from J; junction bases left unmatched: 4.

The chain is built from TRBV9 and TRBJ2-3, with 7 bases fitting TRBD2. The V gene end was trimmed by 4 bases and the J gene end by 2 bases; junction bases not matched to a gene: 16. The CDR3 spans 18 residues. Germline CDR1 and CDR2: SGDLS and YYNGEE. The DNA for the CDR3 is TGTGCCAGCAGCCCCCGGTGGAGCCTAGCGGCCGACACAGATACGCAGTATTTT. Translation: CASSPRWSLAADTDTQYF.

The chain recombines TRBV20-1 with TRBJ2-2, with 15 bases lining up with TRBD2. The CDR3 covers 18 residues. Germline values: CDR1 DFQATT, CDR2 SNEGSKA (reference sequence). V trimming: 2 bases; J trimming: 4 bases; junction bases outside the gene matches: 8. The CDR3 bases are TGCAGTGCTAGACGGACTAGCGGGAGGGCCTTAAGCACCGGGGAGCTGTTTTTT. Its translation: CSARRTSGRALSTGELFF.

J is TRBJ2-7 and V is TRBV28; 9 positions agree with TRBD2. The CDR3 covers 17 residues. CDR1 is MDHEN and CDR2 is SYDVKM in the germline V gene. Losses at the gene ends were 3 bases for V and 0 bases for J; bases not matched to a gene: 9. The CDR3 DNA reads TGTGCCAGCAGTTTTCTGTCTAGCGGGATCTACTCCTACGAGCAGTACTTC. It codes for CASSFLSSGIYSYEQYF.

This clonotype occurred a few times. The chain recombines TRBV5-1 with TRBJ2-1; D is possibly TRBD1 or TRBD2 (5 bases each). Deletions cut 0 bases from V and 5 bases from J, with 15 bases between. Germline CDR1 is SGHRS and CDR2 is YFSETQ. CDR3 length: 16 residues. The CDR3 sequence: CASSLGARGEDNEQFF. The CDR3, as DNA: TGCGCCAGCAGCTTGGGGGCTCGAGGGGAAGACAATGAGCAGTTCTTC.

This clonotype turned up a few times. The chain recombines TRBV11-1 with TRBJ1-1, with D unclear. Germline loops: CDR1 SGHAT, CDR2 FQDESV (reference sequence). CDR3 size: 13 residues. V lost 2 bases to trimming and J lost 1 base, with 5 bases between them. The DNA for the CDR3 is TGTGCCAGCAGCTTAAACAAGAACACTGAAGCTTTCTTT. Amino acid sequence: CASSLNKNTEAFF.

This chain connects TRBV7-2 to TRBJ1-6; TRBD1 aligns across 9 bases. The germline gives CDR1 SGHTA, CDR2 FQGNSA. CDR3 length: 16 residues. With 1 base clipped from V and 7 bases from J, the junction kept 5 bases outside the gene matches. CDR3 nucleotides: TGTGCCAGCAGCTTAGTGGCTGGGACAGGGAATTCACCCCTCCACTTT. This codes for CASSLVAGTGNSPLHF.

This CDR3 is CASNHGGEQYF. The CDR3 DNA sequence: TGTGCCAGCAACCATGGGGGCGAGCAGTACTTC. The chain carries TRBV6-2 or TRBV6-3 and TRBJ2-7; D may correspond to TRBD1 or TRBD2 (5 bases each). Germline V gene sequence: CDR1 MNHEY, CDR2 SVGEGT. Deletions cut 7 bases from V and 6 bases from J, with 10 bases between. The CDR3 covers 11 residues.

The V and J genes are TRBV3-1 and TRBJ2-2; D gene uncertain. Trimming took off 2 bases at V and 7 bases at J, with 8 bases between the two ends. Germline lookup yields CDR1 LGHDT and CDR2 YNNKEL (reference sequence). The CDR3 has 13 amino acids. The CDR3 here is CASSQSLGGELFF. Written as DNA, the CDR3 is TGTGCCAGCAGCCAAAGTTTGGGCGGGGAGCTGTTTTTT.

The genes are TRBV18 and TRBJ2-3; D perhaps matches TRBD1 (6 bases). Trimming cost V 3 bases and J 3 bases, with 16 bases left between them. Germline-derived CDR1 and CDR2 are KGHSH and LQKENI. The CDR3 consists of 16 residues. CDR3 bases: TGTGCCAGCTCACCGCTCTTACAGGGTACGACAGATACGCAGTATTTT. It encodes CASSPLLQGTTDTQYF.

The chain recombines TRBV7-8 with TRBJ2-7, with 11 bases identical to TRBD2. The germline V gene has CDR1 SGHVS and CDR2 FQNEAQ. Trimming at V came to 1 base and at J to 6 bases, leaving 8 bases not matched to a gene. The CDR3 is made up of 16 amino acids. In DNA, the CDR3 is TGTGCCAGCAGCTTAGAGGGGTTGGGACTAGCGGTCGAGCAGTACTTC. It translates to CASSLEGLGLAVEQYF.

This clonotype turned up a few times. V gene TRBV7-3 combines with J gene TRBJ2-1; 8 bases are shared with TRBD2. After removal of 2 bases from V and 4 bases from J, the junction contained 4 bases not matched to a gene. This CDR3 has 15 amino acids. Germline V gives CDR1 SGHTA, CDR2 FQGTGA. The chain's CDR3 is CASSLESGRYNEQFF. DNA of the CDR3: TGTGCCAGCAGCTTAGAAAGCGGGAGATACAATGAGCAGTTCTTC.

The chain recombines TRBV27 with TRBJ1-2; D is possibly TRBD1 (5 bases). The V end was cut by 2 bases, the J end by 8 bases, with 24 bases between. The CDR3 runs to 17 residues. The germline V gene has CDR1 MNHEY and CDR2 SMNVEV (reference sequence). CDR3 in DNA: TGTGCCAGCAGTTTAGGGGCGTTTAGGGTCGGACCAGGCGGCTACACCTTC. Translated, it gives CASSLGAFRVGPGGYTF.

The chain has TRBV5-5 and TRBJ1-4, with D tentatively TRBD1 (6 bases). The CDR3 has 14 amino acids. V lost 4 bases, J lost 7 bases, and 14 bases lay in between. CDR1 SGHKS and CDR2 YYEKEE come from the germline V gene (reference sequence). The CDR3 spells CASSPAWGAEKLFF. DNA of the CDR3: TGTGCCAGCAGCCCAGCTTGGGGGGCTGAAAAACTGTTTTTT.

The V call is TRBV21-1, the J call TRBJ2-4; the table's D gene call, TRBD2, was not cross checked with the DNA. TRBV21-1 is flagged as a pseudogene. This CDR3 has 9 residues. CDR3 amino acids: CARGLIQYF. In DNA form, the CDR3 reads TGTGCCAGGGGACTTATTCAGTACTTC.

The rearrangement uses TRBV13 and TRBJ1-4; possible D gene TRBD1, 5 bases. Trimming took off 2 bases at V and 0 bases at J, with 7 bases between the two ends. The CDR3 runs to 15 residues. CDR1 and CDR2 (germline): PRHDT, FYEKMQ (reference sequence). In DNA form, the CDR3 reads TGTGCCAGCAGCTTAAGAGGGGCAACTAATGAAAAACTGTTTTTT. The encoded protein is CASSLRGATNEKLFF.

This chain connects TRBV20-1 to TRBJ2-5; D gene uncertain. Trimming took off 6 bases at V and 11 bases at J, with 13 bases between the two ends. There are 10 residues in the CDR3. Germline lookup yields CDR1 DFQATT and CDR2 SNEGSKA (reference sequence). Here the CDR3 DNA reads TGCAGTGCGCCCGAGTCGTCTCAGTACTTC. Translating it yields CSAPESSQYF.

This clonotype was counted only a few times. This chain connects TRBV3-1 to TRBJ2-2, with 7 bases matching TRBD1. The CDR3 consists of 14 residues. Trimming cost V 6 bases and J 5 bases; bases outside gene matches: 6. Germline V gene data show CDR1 as LGHDT and CDR2 as YNNKEL (reference sequence). Here the CDR3 reads CASRQQGSTGELFF. In DNA form, the CDR3 reads TGTGCCAGCAGACAACAGGGGAGTACCGGGGAGCTGTTTTTT.

This clonotype was seen only a few times. CDR3 in amino acids: CASSLGDGGSYEQYF. CDR3 DNA: TGTGCCAGCAGCTTAGGGGACGGGGGGTCCTACGAGCAGTACTTC. V is TRBV7-8 and J is TRBJ2-7, with 7 bases matching TRBD2. The CDR3 is made up of 15 amino acids. Germline V gives CDR1 SGHVS, CDR2 FQNEAQ. With 1 base clipped from V and 1 base from J, the junction kept 4 bases outside the gene matches.

This clonotype was detected a few times. The CDR3 region has the DNA TGCAGCCCTATAATTACGGGAGAGTCATATGAGCAGTTCTTC. Its translation is CSPIITGESYEQFF. V and J are TRBV29-1 and TRBJ2-1; D perhaps matches TRBD2 (6 bases). The CDR3 covers 14 residues. Between the trimmed V and J ends, which lost 8 bases and 8 bases, there was a span of 22 bases. Germline V gives CDR1 SQVTM, CDR2 ANQGSEA.

In its sample, this clonotype was seen a few times. The chain employs TRBV4-2 and TRBJ1-1; D is unresolved. Trimming removed 3 bases from V and 4 bases from J, with 18 bases in between. The CDR3 is 16 residues long. CDR1 is LGHNA and CDR2 is YNFKEQ in the germline V gene. CDR3 bases: TGTGCCAGCAGCCATCTTTCGGCGTCCCGGGGCACTGAAGCTTTCTTT. Its translation: CASSHLSASRGTEAFF.

The chain combines TRBV4-2 with TRBJ1-4; 9 nucleotides align to TRBD1. The J segment lost 4 bases and the V segment lost 4 bases, leaving 7 bases of the junction unmatched. Per germline, CDR1 LGHNA and CDR2 YNFKEQ. CDR3 length: 16 amino acids. CDR3 loop: CASSPGTGSFNEKLFF. Here the CDR3 DNA reads TGTGCCAGCAGCCCCGGGACAGGGTCTTTTAATGAAAAACTGTTTTTT.

This clonotype was recorded many times. The chain has TRBV18 and TRBJ2-7; 10 positions agree with TRBD2. The CDR3 has 16 amino acids. The J segment lost 4 bases and the V segment lost 3 bases, leaving 9 bases of the junction unmatched. CDR1 is KGHSH, CDR2 LQKENI, per germline. The CDR3 DNA follows: TGTGCCAGCTCACCCCCCGGGACTAGCGTCCTGTACGAGCAGTACTTC. Amino acid sequence: CASSPPGTSVLYEQYF.

This clonotype was counted between two and nine times. The gene calls are TRBV2 and TRBJ2-3, with TRBD2 as a possible D gene (5 bases). Trimming left V 5 bases short and J 0 bases short, with 6 bases between. CDR3 length: 13 amino acids. Germline V CDR1 and CDR2: SNHLY, FYNNEI. CDR3 DNA sequence: TGTGCCAGCAGTAGGGAGAGCACAGATACGCAGTATTTT. This sequence encodes CASSRESTDTQYF.

The genes are TRBV7-2 and TRBJ1-2, with TRBD1 identical over 7 bases. The V and J ends lost 7 bases and 8 bases, in that order; junction bases with no gene match: 10. Germline V gene data show CDR1 as SGHTA and CDR2 as FQGNSA. The CDR3 runs to 13 residues. CDR3 nucleotide sequence: TGTGCCAGCACCCAGGGGGAAGTAGGAGGCTACACCTTC. Encoded protein: CASTQGEVGGYTF.

This clonotype was found a few times. The V gene is TRBV20-1, the J gene TRBJ2-1; tentative D call: TRBD2 (5 bases). Germline V gene data show CDR1 as DFQATT and CDR2 as SNEGSKA (reference sequence). The length of the CDR3 is 13 residues. Deletions cut 3 bases from V and 9 bases from J, with 15 bases between. CDR3 DNA: TGCAGTGCTAGTATCCCGGGTCGGGGTGAGCAGTTCTTC. Its protein product is CSASIPGRGEQFF.